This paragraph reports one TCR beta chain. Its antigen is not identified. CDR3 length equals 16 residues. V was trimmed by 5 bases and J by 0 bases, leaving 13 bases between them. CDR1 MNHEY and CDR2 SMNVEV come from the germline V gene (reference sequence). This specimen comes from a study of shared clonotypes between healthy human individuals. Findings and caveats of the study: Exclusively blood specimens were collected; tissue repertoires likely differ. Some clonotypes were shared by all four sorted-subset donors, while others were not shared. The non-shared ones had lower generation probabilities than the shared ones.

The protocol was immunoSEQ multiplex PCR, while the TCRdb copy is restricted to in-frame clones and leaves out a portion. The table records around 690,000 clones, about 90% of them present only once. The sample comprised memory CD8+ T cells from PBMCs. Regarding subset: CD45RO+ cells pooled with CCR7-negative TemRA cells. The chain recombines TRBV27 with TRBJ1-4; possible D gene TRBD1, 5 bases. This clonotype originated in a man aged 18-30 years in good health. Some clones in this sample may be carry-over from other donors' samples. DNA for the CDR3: TGTGCCAGCAGTCCCTTGGGACTACCAACTAATGAAAAACTGTTTTTT. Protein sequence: CASSPLGLPTNEKLFF.